This TCR beta chain emerged from a study of cytomegalovirus exposure and HLA in healthy donors. PCR employed 60 Vbeta and 13 Jbeta primers. In the original analysis: A later analysis counted 70 million to 85 million unique TCR beta chains, some 11 million shared. Clones were read by immunoSEQ multiplex PCR, and TCRdb kept only the in-frame ones, dropping some. The V and J calls and clone size come from that table; D and trimming were worked out from the DNA. This sample has some 140,000 clones, with around 80% found just once. Germline V lookup: CDR1 SNHLY, CDR2 FYNNEI. This CDR3 has 13 amino acids. V lost 8 bases to trimming and J lost 4 bases; unmatched junction nucleotides: 2. Broader study findings: Donors were assumed by presence/absence analyses to have roughly uniform sequencing depth. CMV serostatus alone was available as immune exposure information. Some public TCRs appeared in many individuals, while most sequences were rare.

This clone has a handful of counts. Its cognate antigen is unknown. This clonotype was sampled from a woman aged 18-35 years in good health and CMV-seronegative. The specimen was PBMCs. This chain joins TRBV2 and TRBJ2-2; 9 bases are a match to TRBD1. CDR3 sequence reads: CASGQGRTGELFF. The DNA for the CDR3 is TGTGCCAGCGGACAGGGGCGCACCGGGGAGCTGTTTTTT.